This TCR beta chain was sequenced for a study of T-cell reconstitution after alpha-beta-depleted transplantation in children (dated by TCRdb to the mid-2010s). As for the study more broadly: Using TCR repertoire profiling, the study followed T-cell immune reconstitution in a quantitative way in children after TCRalphabeta/CD19-depleted allogeneic hematopoietic cell transplantation.

The method was PCR. Instrument on record: Illumina HiSeq 2500. TCR libraries were prepared with molecular barcoding, using unique molecular identifiers to normalize TCRbeta repertoire quantification. The public reads were run again by TCRdb, first through fastp at Q25 and then through MiXCR, and only productive beta chains were kept. Each CDR3 protein gets just one entry, which takes the most common genes and DNA from the rows behind it. The sample table holds 420,000 or so distinct CDR3 sequences, of which about a tenth were seen once. The ten largest account for about 5% of the sample. In this sample, this clonotype turned up many times. What this receptor recognizes is not known. Nothing much larger sits one base from this clone, and base qualities are not available. V lost 0 bases and J lost 4 bases, and the count of bases not matched to a germline gene is 10. Counted from cysteine to phenylalanine, this CDR3 has 17 amino acids. Only the CDR3 DNA stays, 51 bases, in frame from base 1. CDR1 and CDR2, looked up from the germline V gene, are SGDLS and YYNGEE.

This receptor was identified in a human donor who donated a stem cell graft to a child with acute myeloid leukemia. This chain is built from TRBV9 and TRBJ2-5, with 9 bases matching TRBD2. This specimen was PBMCs from the stem cell graft donor, taken from the stem cell graft. The nucleotides are TGTGCCAGCAGCGTAGAATCGGCGGGAGGGCCGGGAGAGACCCAGTACTTC. The resulting protein is CASSVESAGGPGETQYF.